The T cell receptor (beta chain) under discussion was sequenced for a study of blood T cell repertoires in COVID-19. The CDR3 extends over 16 amino acids. The germline V gene has CDR1 LNHDA and CDR2 SQIVND (reference sequence). J lost 2 bases, V lost 5 bases, and 10 bases had no gene match. The repertoire was sequenced with immunoSEQ multiplex PCR; TCRdb's copy has only in-frame clones and lacks some. The sample yields about 280,000 clones, around 90% seen once. This clone was seen once. The study recruited people aged 18 to 89 years across some 23 US areas. Each recovered donor of Cohort 3 presented with two negative PCRs, clearance, or symptom resolution.

The origin of this receptor is a woman in her twenties or thirties who had recovered from COVID-19. The sequencing input was PBMCs or T cells enriched from blood (not recorded which). This sequence joins TRBV19 and TRBJ2-7; 9 bases align to TRBD1. DNA for the CDR3: TGTGCCAGTAGTCCCGGGGCGGGACAGGGCCCCTACGAGCAGTACTTC. Its translation is CASSPGAGQGPYEQYF.